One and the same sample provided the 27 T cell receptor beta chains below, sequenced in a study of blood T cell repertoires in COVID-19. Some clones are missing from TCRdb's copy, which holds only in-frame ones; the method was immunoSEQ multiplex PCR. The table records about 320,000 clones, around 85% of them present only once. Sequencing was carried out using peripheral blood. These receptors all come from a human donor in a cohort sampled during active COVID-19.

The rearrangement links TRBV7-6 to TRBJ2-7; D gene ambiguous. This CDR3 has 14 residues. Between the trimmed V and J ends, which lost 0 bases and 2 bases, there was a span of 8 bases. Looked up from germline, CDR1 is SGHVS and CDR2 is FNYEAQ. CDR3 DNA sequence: TGTGCCAGCAGCTTAGCAGGTGGAGCCTACGAGCAGTACTTC. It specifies CASSLAGGAYEQYF. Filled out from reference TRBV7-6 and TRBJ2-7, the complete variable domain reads GAGVSQSPRYKVTKRGQDVALRCDPISGHVSLYWYRQALGQGPEFLTYFNYEAQQDKSGLPNDRFSAERPEGSISTLTIQRTEQRDSAMYRCASSLAGGAYEQYFGPGTRLTVT.

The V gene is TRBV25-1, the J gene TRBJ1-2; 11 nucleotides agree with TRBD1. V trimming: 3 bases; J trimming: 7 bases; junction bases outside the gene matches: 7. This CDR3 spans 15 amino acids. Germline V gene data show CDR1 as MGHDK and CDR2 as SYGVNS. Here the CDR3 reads CASSDSGTGGLGYTF. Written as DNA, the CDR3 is TGTGCCAGCAGTGATTCCGGGACAGGGGGGCTTGGCTACACCTTC.

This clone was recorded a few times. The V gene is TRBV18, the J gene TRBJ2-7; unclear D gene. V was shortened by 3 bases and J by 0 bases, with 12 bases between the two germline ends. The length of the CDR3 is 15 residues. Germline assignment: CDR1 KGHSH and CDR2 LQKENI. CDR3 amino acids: CASSPEWRSSYEQYF. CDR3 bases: TGTGCCAGCTCACCCGAGTGGCGGAGCTCCTACGAGCAGTACTTC.

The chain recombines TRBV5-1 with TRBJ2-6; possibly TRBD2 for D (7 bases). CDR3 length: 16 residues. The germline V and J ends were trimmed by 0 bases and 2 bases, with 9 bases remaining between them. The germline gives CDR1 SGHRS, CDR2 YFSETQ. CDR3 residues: CASSLAGGPGANVLTF. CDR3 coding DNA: TGCGCCAGCAGCTTGGCCGGGGGGCCTGGGGCCAACGTCCTGACTTTC.

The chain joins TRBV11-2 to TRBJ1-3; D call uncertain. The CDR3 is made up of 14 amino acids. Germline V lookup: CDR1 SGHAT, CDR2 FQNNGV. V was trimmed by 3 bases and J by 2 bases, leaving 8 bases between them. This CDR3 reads CASSLWAAGNTIYF. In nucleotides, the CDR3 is TGTGCCAGCAGCTTGTGGGCAGCTGGAAACACCATATATTTT. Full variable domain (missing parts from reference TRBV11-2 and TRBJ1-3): EAGVAQSPRYKIIEKRQSVAFWCNPISGHATLYWYQQILGQGPKLLIQFQNNGVVDDSQLPKDRFSAERLKGVDSTLKIQPAKLEDSAVYLCASSLWAAGNTIYFGEGSWLTVV.

CDR3 in amino acids: CATHQGGHTGELFF. As DNA, the CDR3 is TGTGCCACCCACCAGGGAGGGCACACCGGGGAGCTGTTTTTT. The genes are TRBV24-1 and TRBJ2-2; 7 bases align to TRBD2. V trimming: 9 bases; J trimming: 3 bases; junction bases outside the gene matches: 6. The CDR3 runs to 14 residues. Germline values: CDR1 KGHDR, CDR2 SFDVKD.

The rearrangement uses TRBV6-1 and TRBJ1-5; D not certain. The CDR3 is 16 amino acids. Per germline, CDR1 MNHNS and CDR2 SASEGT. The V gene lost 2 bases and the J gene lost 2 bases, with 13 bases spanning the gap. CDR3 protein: CASSELRPGGNQPQHF. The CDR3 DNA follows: TGTGCCAGCAGTGAATTACGCCCAGGTGGCAATCAGCCCCAGCATTTT.

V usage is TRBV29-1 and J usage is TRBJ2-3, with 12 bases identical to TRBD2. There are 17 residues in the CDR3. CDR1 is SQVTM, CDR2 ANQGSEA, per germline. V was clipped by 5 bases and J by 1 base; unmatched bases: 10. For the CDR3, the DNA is TGCAGCGTTTGTCTCAGAAGACTAGCGGGGGGCACAGATACGCAGTATTTT. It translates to CSVCLRRLAGGTDTQYF.

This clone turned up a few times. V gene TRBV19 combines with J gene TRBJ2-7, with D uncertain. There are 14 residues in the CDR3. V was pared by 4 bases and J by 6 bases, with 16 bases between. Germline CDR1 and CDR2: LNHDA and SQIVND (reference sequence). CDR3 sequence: CASSRSHERPEQYF. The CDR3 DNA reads TGTGCCAGTAGTAGGTCACACGAACGTCCCGAGCAGTACTTC.

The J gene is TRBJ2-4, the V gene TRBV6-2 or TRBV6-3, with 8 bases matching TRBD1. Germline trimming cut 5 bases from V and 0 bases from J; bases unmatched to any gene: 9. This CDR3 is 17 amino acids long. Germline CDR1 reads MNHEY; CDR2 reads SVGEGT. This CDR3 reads CASSPIGQGLAKNIQYF. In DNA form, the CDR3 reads TGTGCCAGCAGTCCAATAGGACAGGGACTAGCCAAAAACATTCAGTACTTC.

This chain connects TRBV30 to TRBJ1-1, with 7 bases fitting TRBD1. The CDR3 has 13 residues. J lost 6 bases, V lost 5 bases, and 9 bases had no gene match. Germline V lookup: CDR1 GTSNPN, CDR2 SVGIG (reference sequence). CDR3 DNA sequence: TGTGCCTGGGACAAGGGGGCTCTGGCTGAAGCTTTCTTT. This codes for CAWDKGALAEAFF.

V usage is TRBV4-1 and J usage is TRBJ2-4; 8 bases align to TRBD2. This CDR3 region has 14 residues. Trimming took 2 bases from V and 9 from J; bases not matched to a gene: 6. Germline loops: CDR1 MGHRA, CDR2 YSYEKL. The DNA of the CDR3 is TGCGCCAGCAGCCAACTCGGGGGGGCTTTCATTCAGTACTTC. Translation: CASSQLGGAFIQYF.

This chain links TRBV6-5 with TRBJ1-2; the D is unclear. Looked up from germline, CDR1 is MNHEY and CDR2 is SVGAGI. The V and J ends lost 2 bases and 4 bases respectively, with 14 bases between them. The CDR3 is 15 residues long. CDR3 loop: CASSYDGQYAYGYTF. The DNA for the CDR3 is TGTGCCAGCAGTTACGATGGGCAGTACGCCTATGGCTACACCTTC.

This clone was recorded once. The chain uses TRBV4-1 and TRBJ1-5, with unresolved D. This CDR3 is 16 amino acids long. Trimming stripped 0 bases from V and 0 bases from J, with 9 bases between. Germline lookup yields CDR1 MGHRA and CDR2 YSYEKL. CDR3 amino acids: CASSQEPRYSNQPQHF. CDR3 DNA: TGCGCCAGCAGCCAAGAGCCCCGGTATAGCAATCAGCCCCAGCATTTT.

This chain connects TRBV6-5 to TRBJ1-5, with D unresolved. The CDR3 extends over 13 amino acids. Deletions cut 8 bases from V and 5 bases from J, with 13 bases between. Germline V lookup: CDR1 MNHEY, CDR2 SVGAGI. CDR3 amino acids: CASFNGGHQPQHF. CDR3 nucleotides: TGTGCCAGCTTCAATGGTGGGCATCAGCCCCAGCATTTT.

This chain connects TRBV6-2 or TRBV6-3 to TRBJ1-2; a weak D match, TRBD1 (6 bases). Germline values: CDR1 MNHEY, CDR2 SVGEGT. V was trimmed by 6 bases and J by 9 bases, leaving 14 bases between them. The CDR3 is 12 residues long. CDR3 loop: CASSLTGQRYTF. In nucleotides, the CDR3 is TGTGCCAGCAGCCTCACAGGGCAGCGCTACACCTTC.

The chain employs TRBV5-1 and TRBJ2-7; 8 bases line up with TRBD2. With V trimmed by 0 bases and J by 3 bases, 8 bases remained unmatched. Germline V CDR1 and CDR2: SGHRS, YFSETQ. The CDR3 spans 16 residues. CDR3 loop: CASSLEIAGRGYEQYF. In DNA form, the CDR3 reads TGCGCCAGCAGCTTGGAGATAGCGGGGCGAGGCTACGAGCAGTACTTC.

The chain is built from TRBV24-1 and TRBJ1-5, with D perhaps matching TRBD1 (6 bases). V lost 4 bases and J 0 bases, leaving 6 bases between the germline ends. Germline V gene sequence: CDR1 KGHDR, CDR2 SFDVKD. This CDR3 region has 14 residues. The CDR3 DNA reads TGTGCCACCAGTGAGGACAGTAGCAATCAGCCCCAGCATTTT. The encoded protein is CATSEDSSNQPQHF.

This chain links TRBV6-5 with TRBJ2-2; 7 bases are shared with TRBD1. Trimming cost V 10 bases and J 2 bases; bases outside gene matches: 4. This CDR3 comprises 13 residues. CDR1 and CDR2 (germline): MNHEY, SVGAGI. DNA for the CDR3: TGTGCCACCCGGGACAGCAACACCGGGGAGCTGTTTTTT. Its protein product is CATRDSNTGELFF.

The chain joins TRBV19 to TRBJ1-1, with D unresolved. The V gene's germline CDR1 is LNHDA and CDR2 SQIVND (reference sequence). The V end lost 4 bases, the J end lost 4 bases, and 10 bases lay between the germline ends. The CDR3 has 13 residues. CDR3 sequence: CASSTVIPTEAFF. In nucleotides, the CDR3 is TGTGCCAGTAGTACCGTAATTCCCACTGAAGCTTTCTTT. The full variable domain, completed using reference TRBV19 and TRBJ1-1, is DGGITQSPKYLFRKEGQNVTLSCEQNLNHDAMYWYRQDPGQGLRLIYYSQIVNDFQKGDIAEGYSVSREKKESFPLTVTSAQKNPTAFYLCASSTVIPTEAFFGQGTRLTVV.

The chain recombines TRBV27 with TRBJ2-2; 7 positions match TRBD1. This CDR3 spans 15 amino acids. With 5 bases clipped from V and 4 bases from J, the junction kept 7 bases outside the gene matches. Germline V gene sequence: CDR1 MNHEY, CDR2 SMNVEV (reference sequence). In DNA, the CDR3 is TGTGCCAGCAGTCCGGGACAGCAACTCACCGGGGAGCTGTTTTTT. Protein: CASSPGQQLTGELFF.

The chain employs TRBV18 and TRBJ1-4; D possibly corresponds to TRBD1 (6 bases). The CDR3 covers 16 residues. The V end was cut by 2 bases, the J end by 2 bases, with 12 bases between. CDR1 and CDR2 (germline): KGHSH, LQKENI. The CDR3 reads CASSPNRVRTNEKLFF. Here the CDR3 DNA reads TGTGCCAGCTCACCAAACAGGGTGAGGACTAATGAAAAACTGTTTTTT.

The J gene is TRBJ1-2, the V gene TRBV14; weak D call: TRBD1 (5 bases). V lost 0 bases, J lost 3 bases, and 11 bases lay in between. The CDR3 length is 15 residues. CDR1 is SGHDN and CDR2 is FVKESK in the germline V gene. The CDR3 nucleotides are TGTGCCAGCAGCCAAGACGTCGGCAGGGACTATGGCTACACCTTC. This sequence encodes CASSQDVGRDYGYTF.

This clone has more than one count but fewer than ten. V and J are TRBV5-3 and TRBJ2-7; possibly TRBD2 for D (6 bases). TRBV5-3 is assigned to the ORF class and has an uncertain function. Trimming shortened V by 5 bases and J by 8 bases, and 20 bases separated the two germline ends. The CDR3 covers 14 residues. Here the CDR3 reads CARRRDSLRIQQYF. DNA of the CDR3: TGTGCCAGAAGACGGGACTCACTACGTATCCAGCAGTACTTC.

The CDR3 loop reads CASSSLGQGADEKLFF. The CDR3 DNA follows: TGTGCCAGCAGCTCCCTTGGACAGGGGGCGGATGAAAAACTGTTTTTT. The chain employs TRBV11-2 and TRBJ1-4; TRBD1 matches at 11 bases. V lost 4 bases to trimming and J lost 6 bases; unmatched junction nucleotides: 7. Germline CDR1 is SGHAT and CDR2 is FQNNGV. This CDR3 is built from 16 residues.

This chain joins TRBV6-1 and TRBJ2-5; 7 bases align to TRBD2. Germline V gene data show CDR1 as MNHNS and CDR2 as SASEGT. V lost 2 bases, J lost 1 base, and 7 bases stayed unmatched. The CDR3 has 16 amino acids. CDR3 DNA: TGTGCCAGCAGTGAATGGGGCAGGGAGGGCCAAGAGACCCAGTACTTC. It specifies CASSEWGREGQETQYF.

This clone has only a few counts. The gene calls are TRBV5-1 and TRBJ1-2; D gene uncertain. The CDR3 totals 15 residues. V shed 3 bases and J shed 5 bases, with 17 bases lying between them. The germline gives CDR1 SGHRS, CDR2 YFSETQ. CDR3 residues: CASSSGTPGFYGYTF. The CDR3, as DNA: TGCGCCAGCAGCTCGGGAACCCCGGGGTTTTATGGCTACACCTTC.